This record concerns one TCR beta chain sequence. Trimming took 4 bases from V and 9 from J, leaving 9 bases between them. CDR1 is ENHRY, CDR2 SYGVKD, per germline. The CDR3 loop spans 11 amino acids. Some clones are missing from TCRdb's copy, which holds only in-frame ones; the method was immunoSEQ multiplex PCR. The table includes some 130,000 clones, around four fifths detected once. This entry comes from a study of blood T cell repertoires in COVID-19. On the study more broadly: Samples taken during acute and convalescent COVID-19 were collected in the United States, Italy and Spain. From T cells, B-cell-depleted T cells, or PBMCs came the material, which was cDNA or gDNA.

The source of this sequence is a man at least 80 years old with acute or convalescent COVID-19. This chain joins TRBV10-3 and TRBJ1-2; no clear D gene. The sample was peripheral blood. The CDR3 protein is CAISGGGSYTF. For the CDR3, the DNA is TGTGCCATCAGTGGCGGAGGAAGCTACACCTTC.